This is a list of T cell receptor beta chains from one sample in a study of shared clonotypes between healthy human individuals. Sequencing used immunoSEQ multiplex PCR; TCRdb keeps in-frame clones, though not all of them. The table records around 1.9 million clones, around 93% of them present only once. The material sequenced was naive CD8+ T cells from PBMCs. The receptors derive from a man aged 18 to 30 in good health. Some clones in this sample may be carry-over from other donors' samples. Both conserved end residues are part of each CDR3. The order of the fields is CDR3 length, clone size, V gene, J gene, CDR3 protein. The listing skips clone size in some rows; elsewhere it reads once, few, many or a size class.

16	-	TRBV28	TRBJ2-1	CASSNQRGSSYNEQFF
12	-	TRBV27	TRBJ2-1	CASSYPGNEQFF
14	-	TRBV10-3	TRBJ2-1	CAIRLAGLYNEQFF
13	-	TRBV11-2	TRBJ2-1	CASSWASHNEQFF
14	-	TRBV27	TRBJ1-4	CASSLGTKGGKLFF
15	-	TRBV7-9	TRBJ1-5	CASSSTEKSNQPQHF
14	once	TRBV7-3	TRBJ2-7	CASSPRERPYEQYF
15	-	TRBV5-5	TRBJ2-5	CASSLGTAIQETQYF
14	-	TRBV5-1	TRBJ2-1	CASSPADSYNEQFF
15	-	TRBV9	TRBJ2-7	CASSVTSGSLSEQYF
15	-	TRBV10-3	TRBJ1-3	CAISESKYSGNTIYF
14	-	TRBV4-1	TRBJ1-1	CASSHKTGNTEAFF
14	-	TRBV13	TRBJ2-7	CASSPETSGYEQYF
13	-	TRBV6-4	TRBJ2-3	CASSDSTGDTQYF
16	-	TRBV27	TRBJ2-7	CASSFSGGAGAYEQYF
14	few	TRBV19	TRBJ2-1	CASSMVSSYNEQFF
14	-	TRBV7-9	TRBJ2-1	CASSDSSSYNEQFF
18	-	TRBV7-8	TRBJ2-1	CASSSQLAGSYIGDEQFF
12	-	TRBV7-3	TRBJ1-2	CASKGQIVGYTF
22	-	TRBV27	TRBJ2-7	CASSPLEGSGDRGLGSDREQYF
13	-	TRBV27	TRBJ2-7	CASSMASSYEQYF
14	once	TRBV29-1	TRBJ2-1	CSVPPGQRTNEQFF
13	once	TRBV19	TRBJ1-1	CASSIGGLTEAFF
17	-	TRBV12-5	TRBJ2-3	CASGLEVLAGETDTQYF
14	once	TRBV5-6	TRBJ2-3	CASEKGRNTDTQYF
13	-	TRBV27	TRBJ2-2	CASRAGRTGELFF
16	-	TRBV28	TRBJ2-2	CASSPDREEDTGELFF
13	-	TRBV19	TRBJ1-2	CASSFKGRYGYTF
18	-	TRBV5-1	TRBJ1-2	CASSLEGTGAFPSYGYTF
15	-	TRBV6-5	TRBJ2-7	CASSTGTGSSYEQYF
17	-	TRBV19	TRBJ2-1	CASSNFGPDSSYNEQFF
18	-	TRBV7-9	TRBJ2-7	CASSEPVSGREALYEQYF
15	-	TRBV27	TRBJ2-3	CASSIYRSSTDTQYF